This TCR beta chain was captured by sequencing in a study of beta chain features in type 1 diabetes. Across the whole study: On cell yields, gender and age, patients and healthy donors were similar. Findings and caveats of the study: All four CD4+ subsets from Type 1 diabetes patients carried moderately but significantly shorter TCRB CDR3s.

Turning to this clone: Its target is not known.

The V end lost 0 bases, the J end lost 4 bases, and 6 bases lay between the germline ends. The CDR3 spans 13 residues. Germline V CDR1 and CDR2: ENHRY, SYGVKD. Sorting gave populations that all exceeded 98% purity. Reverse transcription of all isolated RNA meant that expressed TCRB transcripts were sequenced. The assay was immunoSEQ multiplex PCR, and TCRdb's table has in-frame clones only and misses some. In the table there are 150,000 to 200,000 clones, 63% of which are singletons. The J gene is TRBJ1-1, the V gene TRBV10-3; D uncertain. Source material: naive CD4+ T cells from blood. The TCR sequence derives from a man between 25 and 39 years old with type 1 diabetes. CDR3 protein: CAISESGGTEAFF. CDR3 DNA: TGTGCCATCAGTGAGTCGGGCGGCACTGAAGCTTTCTTT.